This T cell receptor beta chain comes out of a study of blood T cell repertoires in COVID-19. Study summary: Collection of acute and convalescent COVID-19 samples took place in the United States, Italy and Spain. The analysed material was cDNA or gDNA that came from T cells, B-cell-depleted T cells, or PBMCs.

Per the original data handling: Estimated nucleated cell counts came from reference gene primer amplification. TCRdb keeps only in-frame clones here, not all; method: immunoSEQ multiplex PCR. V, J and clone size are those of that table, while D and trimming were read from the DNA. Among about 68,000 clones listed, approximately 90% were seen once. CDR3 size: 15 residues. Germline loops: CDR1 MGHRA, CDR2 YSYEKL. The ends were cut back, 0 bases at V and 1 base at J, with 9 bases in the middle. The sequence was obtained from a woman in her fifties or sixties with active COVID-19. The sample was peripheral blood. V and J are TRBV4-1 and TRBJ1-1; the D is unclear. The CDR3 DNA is TGCGCCAGCAGCCAAGAGGTCGAGCCGAACACTGAAGCTTTCTTT. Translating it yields CASSQEVEPNTEAFF.